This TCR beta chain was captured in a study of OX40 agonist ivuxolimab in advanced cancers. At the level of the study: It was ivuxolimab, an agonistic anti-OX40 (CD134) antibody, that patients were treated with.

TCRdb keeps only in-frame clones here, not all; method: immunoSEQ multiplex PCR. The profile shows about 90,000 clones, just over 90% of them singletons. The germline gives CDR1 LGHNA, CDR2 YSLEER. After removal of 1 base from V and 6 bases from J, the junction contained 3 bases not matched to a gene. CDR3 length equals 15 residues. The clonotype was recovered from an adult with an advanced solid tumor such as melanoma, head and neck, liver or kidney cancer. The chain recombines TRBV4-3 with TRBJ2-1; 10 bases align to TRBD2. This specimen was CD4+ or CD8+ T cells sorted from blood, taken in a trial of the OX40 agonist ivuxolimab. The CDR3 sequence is CASSQGGLAVNEQFF. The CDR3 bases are TGCGCCAGCAGCCAAGGAGGACTAGCGGTCAATGAGCAGTTCTTC.